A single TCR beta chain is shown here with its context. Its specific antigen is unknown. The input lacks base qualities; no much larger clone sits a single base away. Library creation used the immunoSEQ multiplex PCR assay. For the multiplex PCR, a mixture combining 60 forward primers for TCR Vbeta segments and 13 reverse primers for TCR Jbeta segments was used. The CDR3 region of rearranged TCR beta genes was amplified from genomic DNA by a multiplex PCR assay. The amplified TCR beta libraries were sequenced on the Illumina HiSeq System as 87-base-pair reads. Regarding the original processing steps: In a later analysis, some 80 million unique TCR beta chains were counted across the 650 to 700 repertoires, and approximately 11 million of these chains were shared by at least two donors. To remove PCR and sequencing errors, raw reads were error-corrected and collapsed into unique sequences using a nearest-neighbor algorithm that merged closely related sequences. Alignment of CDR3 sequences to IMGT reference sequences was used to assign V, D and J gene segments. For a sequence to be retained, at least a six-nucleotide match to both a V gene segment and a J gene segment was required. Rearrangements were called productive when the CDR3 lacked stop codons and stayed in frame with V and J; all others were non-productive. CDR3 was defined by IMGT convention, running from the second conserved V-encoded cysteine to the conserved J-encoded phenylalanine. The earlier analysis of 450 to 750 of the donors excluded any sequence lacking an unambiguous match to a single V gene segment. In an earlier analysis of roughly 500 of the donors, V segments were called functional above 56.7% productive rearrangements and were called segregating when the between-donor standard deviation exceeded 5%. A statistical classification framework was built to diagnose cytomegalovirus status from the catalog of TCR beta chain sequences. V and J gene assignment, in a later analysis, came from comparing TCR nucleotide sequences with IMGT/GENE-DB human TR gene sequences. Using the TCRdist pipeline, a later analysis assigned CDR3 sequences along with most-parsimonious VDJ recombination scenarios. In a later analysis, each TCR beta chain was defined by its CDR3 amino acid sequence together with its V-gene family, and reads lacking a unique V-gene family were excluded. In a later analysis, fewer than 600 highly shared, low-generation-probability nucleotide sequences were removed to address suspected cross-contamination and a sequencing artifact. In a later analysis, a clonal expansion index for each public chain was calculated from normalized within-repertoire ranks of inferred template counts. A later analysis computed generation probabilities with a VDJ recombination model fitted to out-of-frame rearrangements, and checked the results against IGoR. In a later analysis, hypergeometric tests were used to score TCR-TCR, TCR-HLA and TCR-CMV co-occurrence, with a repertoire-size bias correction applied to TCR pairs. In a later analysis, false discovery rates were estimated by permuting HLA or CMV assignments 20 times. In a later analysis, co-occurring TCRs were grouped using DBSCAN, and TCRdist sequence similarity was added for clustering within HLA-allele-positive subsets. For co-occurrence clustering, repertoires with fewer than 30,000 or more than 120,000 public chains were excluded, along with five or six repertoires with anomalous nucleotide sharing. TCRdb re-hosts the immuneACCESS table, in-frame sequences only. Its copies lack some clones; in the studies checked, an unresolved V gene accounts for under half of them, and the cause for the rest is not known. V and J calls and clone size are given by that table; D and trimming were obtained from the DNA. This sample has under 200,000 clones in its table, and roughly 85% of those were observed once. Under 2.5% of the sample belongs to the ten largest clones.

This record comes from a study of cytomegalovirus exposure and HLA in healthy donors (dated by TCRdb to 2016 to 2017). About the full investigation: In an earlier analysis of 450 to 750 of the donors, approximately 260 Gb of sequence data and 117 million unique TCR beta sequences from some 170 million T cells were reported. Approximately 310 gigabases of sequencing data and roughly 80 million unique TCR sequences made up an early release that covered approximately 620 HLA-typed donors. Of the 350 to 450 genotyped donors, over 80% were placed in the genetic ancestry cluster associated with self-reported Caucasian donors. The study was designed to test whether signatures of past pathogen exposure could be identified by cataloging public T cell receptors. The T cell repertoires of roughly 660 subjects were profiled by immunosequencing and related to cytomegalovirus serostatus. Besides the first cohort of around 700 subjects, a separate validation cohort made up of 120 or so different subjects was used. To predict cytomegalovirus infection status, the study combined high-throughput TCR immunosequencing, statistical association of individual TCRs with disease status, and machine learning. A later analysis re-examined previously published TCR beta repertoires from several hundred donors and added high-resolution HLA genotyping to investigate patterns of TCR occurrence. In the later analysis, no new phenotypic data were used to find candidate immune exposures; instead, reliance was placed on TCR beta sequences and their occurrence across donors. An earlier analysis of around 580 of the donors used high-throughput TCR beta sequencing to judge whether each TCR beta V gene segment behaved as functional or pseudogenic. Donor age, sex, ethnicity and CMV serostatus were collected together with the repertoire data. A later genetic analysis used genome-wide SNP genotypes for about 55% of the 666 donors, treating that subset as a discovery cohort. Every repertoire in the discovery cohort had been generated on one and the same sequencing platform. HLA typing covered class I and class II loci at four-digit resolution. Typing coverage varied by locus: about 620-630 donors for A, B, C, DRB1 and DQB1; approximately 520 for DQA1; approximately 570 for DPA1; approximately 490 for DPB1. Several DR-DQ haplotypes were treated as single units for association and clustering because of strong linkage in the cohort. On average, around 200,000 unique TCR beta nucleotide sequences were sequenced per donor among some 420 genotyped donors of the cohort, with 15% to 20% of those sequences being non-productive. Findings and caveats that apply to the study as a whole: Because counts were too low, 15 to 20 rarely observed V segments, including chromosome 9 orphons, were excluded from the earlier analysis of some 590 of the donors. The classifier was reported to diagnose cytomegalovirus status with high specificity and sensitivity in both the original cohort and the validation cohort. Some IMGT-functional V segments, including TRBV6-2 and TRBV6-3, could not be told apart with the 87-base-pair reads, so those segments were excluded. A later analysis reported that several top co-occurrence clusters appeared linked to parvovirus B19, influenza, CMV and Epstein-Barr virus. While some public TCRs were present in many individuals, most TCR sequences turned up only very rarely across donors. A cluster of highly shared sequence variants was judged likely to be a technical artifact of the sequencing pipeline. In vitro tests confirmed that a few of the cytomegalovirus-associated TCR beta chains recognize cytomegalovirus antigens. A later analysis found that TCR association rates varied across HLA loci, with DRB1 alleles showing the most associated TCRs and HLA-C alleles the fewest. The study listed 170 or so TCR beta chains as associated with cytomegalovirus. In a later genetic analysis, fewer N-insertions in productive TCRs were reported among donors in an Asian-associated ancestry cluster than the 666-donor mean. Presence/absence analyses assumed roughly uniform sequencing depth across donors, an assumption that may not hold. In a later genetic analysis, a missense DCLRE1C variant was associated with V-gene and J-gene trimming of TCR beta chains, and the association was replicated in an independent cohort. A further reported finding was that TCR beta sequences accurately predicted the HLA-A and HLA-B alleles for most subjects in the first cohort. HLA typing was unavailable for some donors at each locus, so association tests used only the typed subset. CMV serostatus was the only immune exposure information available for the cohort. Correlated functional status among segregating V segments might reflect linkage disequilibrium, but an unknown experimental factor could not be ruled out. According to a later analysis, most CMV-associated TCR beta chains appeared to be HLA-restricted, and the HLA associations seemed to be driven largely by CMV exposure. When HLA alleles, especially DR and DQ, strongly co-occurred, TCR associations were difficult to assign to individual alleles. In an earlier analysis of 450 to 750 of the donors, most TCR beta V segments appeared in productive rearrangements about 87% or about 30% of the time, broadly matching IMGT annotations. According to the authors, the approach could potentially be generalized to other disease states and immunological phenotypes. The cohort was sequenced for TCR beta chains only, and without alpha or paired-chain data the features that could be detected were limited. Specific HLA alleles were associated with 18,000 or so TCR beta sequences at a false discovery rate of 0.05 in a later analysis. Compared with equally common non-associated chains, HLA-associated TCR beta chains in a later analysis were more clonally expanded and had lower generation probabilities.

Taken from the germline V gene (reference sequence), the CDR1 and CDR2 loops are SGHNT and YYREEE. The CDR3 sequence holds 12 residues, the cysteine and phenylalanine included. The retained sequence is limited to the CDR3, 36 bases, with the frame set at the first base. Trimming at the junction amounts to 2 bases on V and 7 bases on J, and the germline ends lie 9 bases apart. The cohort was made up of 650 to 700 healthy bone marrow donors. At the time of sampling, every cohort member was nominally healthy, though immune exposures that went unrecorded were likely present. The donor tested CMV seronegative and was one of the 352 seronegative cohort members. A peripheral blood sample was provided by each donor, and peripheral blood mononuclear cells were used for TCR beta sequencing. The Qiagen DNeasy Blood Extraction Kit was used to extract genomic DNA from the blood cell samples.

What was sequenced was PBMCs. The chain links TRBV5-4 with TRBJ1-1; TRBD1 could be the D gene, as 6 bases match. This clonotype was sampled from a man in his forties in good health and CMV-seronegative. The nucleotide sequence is TGTGCCAGCAGCTTCGGACAGTATGAAGCTTTCTTT. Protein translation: CASSFGQYEAFF.